The present T cell receptor beta chain was sequenced within a study of T cell responses to AZD1222 COVID-19 vaccine. Study results and limitations: Nearly half of spike-specific TCRs reportedly target variant regions that are unmutated in the B.1.351 and B.1.1.7 variants. The study sampled repertoires only after the peak T cell response. Researchers report vaccine-associated CD4 TCRs spanning spike, with dominance at 160-218 and 743-854. There were mostly white British donors and more females than males, and clonal diversity was possibly underestimated.

Looked up from germline, CDR1 is PRHDT and CDR2 is FYEKMQ (reference sequence). The CDR3 totals 14 residues. The trim removed 3 bases at V and 8 bases at J, leaving 4 bases unmatched. With respect to this clone: Its antigen is undetermined.

Measured with immunoSEQ multiplex PCR; TCRdb has only the in-frame clones, and not every one. This sample yields 75,000 to 85,000 clones, of which approximately 88% are seen a single time; approximately 10% belongs to the top ten. The input for sequencing was peripheral blood, taken 28 days after the second AZD1222 dose. The chain is built from TRBV13 and TRBJ1-3, with 10 bases fitting TRBD1. The receptor was derived from an adult who received the AZD1222 COVID-19 vaccine. The CDR3 is CASSLGQGRYTIYF. CDR3 DNA sequence: TGTGCCAGCAGCTTGGGACAGGGGCGGTACACCATATATTTT.